The next 27 T cell receptor beta chains were all read from a single sample in a study of regulatory T cells in long-lasting Graves disease. CDR3 regions were amplified by Arm-PCR using iRepertoire HTBI primers to build TCR beta libraries. TCRdb called the multiplex PCR reads again in MiXCR, with one record for every CDR3 protein. The sample gives under 500,000 distinct CDR3 sequences, 20% of which show up once; around 20% is in the top ten. Noted time point: persistent/refractory GD, antithyroid drugs over 5 years with positive TRAb. From PBMCs, RNA was extracted and then used to make the TCR library. This material consisted of peripheral blood mononuclear cells (PBMCs), taken when the disease was refractory, from a patient treated with antithyroid drugs. The receptors were sampled from a female donor with Graves disease.

This clonotype was counted ten times or more. The gene calls are TRBV6-1 and TRBJ1-2, with 8 bases matching TRBD1. Losses at the gene ends were 5 bases for V and 4 bases for J; bases not matched to a gene: 18. CDR3 length equals 18 residues. CDR1 and CDR2 (germline): MNHNS, SASEGT. DNA for the CDR3: TGTGCCAGCAGTTCCGCATCCCCCCCAGGGGGCTTCGGCTATGGCTACACCTTC. This codes for CASSSASPPGGFGYGYTF.

The gene calls are TRBV29-1 and TRBJ2-3; D tentatively reads TRBD1 or TRBD2 (5 bases each). The CDR3 has 14 amino acids. Per the germline V gene, CDR1 is SQVTM and CDR2 is ANQGSEA. Trimming took 0 bases from V and 0 from J, leaving 7 bases between them. The CDR3 nucleotides read TGCAGCGTTGAAGAAGGGGACAGCACAGATACGCAGTATTTT. Translating gives CSVEEGDSTDTQYF.

The chain recombines TRBV12-3 or TRBV12-4 with TRBJ2-2; D not certain. This CDR3 has 16 amino acids. Trimming left V 6 bases short and J 7 bases short, with 21 bases between. The DNA for the CDR3 is TGTGCCAGCAGCGAAACTGTGAAAATCTCGGTCGGGGAGCTGTTTTTT. Translating it yields CASSETVKISVGELFF.

This chain uses TRBV28 with TRBJ2-2; TRBD2 matches at 7 bases. This CDR3 is built from 14 residues. V shed 7 bases and J 5 bases; nucleotides not matched to a gene: 7. Per the germline V gene, CDR1 is MDHEN and CDR2 is SYDVKM. The CDR3 bases are TGTGCCAGCATTTGGTCTAGCGGTACCGGGGAGCTGTTTTTT. It is translated as CASIWSSGTGELFF.

This clonotype turned up a few times. V gene TRBV9 combines with J gene TRBJ2-7; 9 bases match TRBD1. The CDR3 spans 16 residues. Germline V lookup: CDR1 SGDLS, CDR2 YYNGEE. J was trimmed by 2 bases and V by 0 bases; bases with no gene match: 6. CDR3 residues: CASSVGPTGGTYEQYF. The CDR3 DNA follows: TGTGCCAGCAGCGTAGGGCCGACAGGGGGGACCTACGAGCAGTACTTC.

CDR3 in amino acids: CASSPTGELVGYTF. CDR3 coding DNA: TGTGCCAGCAGCCCGACAGGGGAACTTGTCGGCTACACCTTC. This chain joins TRBV6-1 and TRBJ1-2, with TRBD1 matching over 8 bases. With V trimmed by 6 bases and J by 8 bases, 11 bases remained unmatched. The germline V gene has CDR1 MNHNS and CDR2 SASEGT. The CDR3 totals 14 residues.

This clonotype was seen a handful of times. The rearrangement links TRBV7-2 to TRBJ1-1; 7 bases line up with TRBD1. The CDR3 is 15 amino acids. V dropped 5 bases and J dropped 1; count of bases not matched to a gene: 7. Germline CDR1 SGHTA, CDR2 FQGNSA. The CDR3 nucleotides read TGTGCCAGCAGCCGAAACAGGGGAGCGAACACTGAAGCTTTCTTT. Translated, it gives CASSRNRGANTEAFF.

This clonotype was seen repeatedly, ten times or more. The chain couples TRBV6-1 to TRBJ2-7, with TRBD2 identical over 9 bases. The CDR3 has 15 residues. J lost 2 bases, V lost 7 bases, and 9 bases had no gene match. The germline gives CDR1 MNHNS, CDR2 SASEGT. CDR3 DNA: TGTGCCAGCACCCAAGGGCTAGCGGGAACCTACGAGCAGTACTTC. This codes for CASTQGLAGTYEQYF.

This clonotype has more than one count but fewer than ten. This chain connects TRBV2 to TRBJ2-7, with a weak D call TRBD2 (5 bases). The CDR3 is 14 amino acids. V was shortened by 5 bases and J by 5 bases, with 16 bases between the two germline ends. In germline, CDR1 is SNHLY, CDR2 FYNNEI. Written as DNA, the CDR3 is TGTGCCAGCAGTCGGACGTCCGCTAGCAACGAGCAGTACTTC. Translation: CASSRTSASNEQYF. Full variable domain (outside the CDR3, taken from reference TRBV2 and TRBJ2-7): EPEVTQTPSHQVTQMGQEVILRCVPISNHLYFYWYRQILGQKVEFLVSFYNNEISEKSEIFDDQFSVERPDGSNFTLKIRSTKLEDSAMYFCASSRTSASNEQYFGPGTRLTVT.

This clonotype was detected ten times or more. CDR3 nucleotide sequence: TGTGCCAGCAGTCAGTACGGGAAGGTCTACCAAGAGACCCAGTACTTC. Translated, it gives CASSQYGKVYQETQYF. The rearrangement uses TRBV6-1 and TRBJ2-5; the D gene is possibly TRBD2 (5 bases). V lost 5 bases and J 0 bases, leaving 16 bases between the germline ends. From germline, CDR1 is MNHNS and CDR2 SASEGT. The CDR3 totals 16 residues.

V gene TRBV2 combines with J gene TRBJ2-2, with no clear D. The CDR3 is 15 residues long. Trimming pared 3 bases from V and 2 bases from J, leaving 10 bases between. The V gene's germline CDR1 is SNHLY and CDR2 FYNNEI. The CDR3 coding sequence is TGTGCCAGCAGTGATAGGGTTTATAACACCGGGGAGCTGTTTTTT. Its protein is CASSDRVYNTGELFF. Full variable domain (missing parts from reference TRBV2 and TRBJ2-2): EPEVTQTPSHQVTQMGQEVILRCVPISNHLYFYWYRQILGQKVEFLVSFYNNEISEKSEIFDDQFSVERPDGSNFTLKIRSTKLEDSAMYFCASSDRVYNTGELFFGEGSRLTVL.

V is TRBV28 and J is TRBJ2-3; 12 bases agree with TRBD2. The CDR3 totals 16 residues. V shed 6 bases and J 5 bases; nucleotides not matched to a gene: 9. Per germline, CDR1 MDHEN and CDR2 SYDVKM. The CDR3 here is CASSSRLAGVRDTQYF. Written as DNA, the CDR3 is TGTGCCAGCAGCTCTCGACTAGCGGGGGTCCGAGATACGCAGTATTTT.

The gene calls are TRBV4-1 and TRBJ2-5, with D hard to call. Trimming pared 3 bases from V and 3 bases from J, leaving 8 bases between. The CDR3 extends over 13 amino acids. From germline, CDR1 is MGHRA and CDR2 YSYEKL. CDR3 DNA sequence: TGCGCCAGCAGCCATTCGATAGAAGAGACCCAGTACTTC. Amino acids: CASSHSIEETQYF.

This clonotype was counted many times. CDR3 in DNA: TGTGCCAGCAGTTTTCGCACTAGCGGTAGTATCTACGAGCAGTACTTC. As protein: CASSFRTSGSIYEQYF. The V gene is TRBV28, the J gene TRBJ2-7; 8 bases match TRBD2. The CDR3 is 16 amino acids. J lost 3 bases, V lost 3 bases, and 10 bases had no gene match. Germline CDR1 and CDR2: MDHEN and SYDVKM.

There are many counts of this clonotype. CDR3 loop: CALNRGQDYGYTF. The CDR3 region has the DNA TGTGCCCTTAACAGGGGGCAAGACTATGGCTACACCTTC. The gene calls are TRBV30 and TRBJ1-2, with TRBD1 matching 9 bases. Germline V gene data show CDR1 as GTSNPN and CDR2 as SVGIG (reference sequence). V gave up 8 bases and J gave up 3 bases; unmatched junction bases: 7. The CDR3 spans 13 residues.

Ten or more counts support this clonotype. The chain links TRBV27 to TRBJ1-4; 8 bases fit TRBD1. The ends lost 2 bases at V and 8 bases at J; junction bases unmatched: 7. The CDR3 covers 15 residues. The germline V gene has CDR1 MNHEY and CDR2 SMNVEV (reference sequence). CDR3 nucleotides: TGTGCCAGCAGTTTAAAGACAGGGGCCCTCGAAAAACTGTTTTTT. It codes for CASSLKTGALEKLFF. Supplemented by reference TRBV27 and TRBJ1-4, the full variable domain reads EAQVTQNPRYLITVTGKKLTVTCSQNMNHEYMSWYRQDPGLGLRQIYYSMNVEVTDKGDVPEGYKVSRKEKRNFPLILESPSPNQTSLYFCASSLKTGALEKLFFGSGTQLSVL.

This chain uses TRBV12-3 or TRBV12-4 with TRBJ2-7; the D gene is possibly TRBD1 (6 bases). Trimming shortened V by 3 bases and J by 0 bases, and 21 bases separated the two germline ends. This CDR3 has 18 residues. CDR3 region: CASSFGIAGARSSYEQYF. Written as DNA, the CDR3 is TGTGCCAGCAGTTTTGGAATTGCAGGGGCGAGGAGCTCCTACGAGCAGTACTTC.

This clonotype came up many times. The gene calls are TRBV7-2 and TRBJ2-7; 8 nucleotides align to TRBD2. Germline V gene data show CDR1 as SGHTA and CDR2 as FQGNSA. The CDR3 sequence is 15 residues long. Unmatched junction bases numbered 5, after V lost 1 base and J lost 3 bases. The CDR3 DNA follows: TGTGCCAGCAGCTTAGTAGGGAGCGGGAGCTACGAGCAGTACTTC. This encodes CASSLVGSGSYEQYF.

At least ten counts were recorded for this clonotype. The V gene is TRBV6-1, the J gene TRBJ1-2; 10 bases align to TRBD1. Germline V gives CDR1 MNHNS, CDR2 SASEGT. CDR3 size: 14 residues. Trimming cost V 6 bases and J 5 bases; bases outside gene matches: 6. CDR3 coding DNA: TGTGCCAGCAGGACGGGACAGGGGAGATATGGCTACACCTTC. It is translated as CASRTGQGRYGYTF.

This clonotype came up many times. V usage is TRBV12-3 or TRBV12-4 and J usage is TRBJ2-7; 9 nucleotides line up with TRBD1. With V trimmed by 5 bases and J by 4 bases, 9 bases remained unmatched. The CDR3 is 15 residues long. The chain's CDR3 is CASSPGTGYEYEQYF. The CDR3 coding sequence is TGTGCCAGCAGTCCCGGGACAGGGTATGAGTACGAGCAGTACTTC.

The V and J genes are TRBV5-6 and TRBJ1-5, with D perhaps matching TRBD1 (5 bases). Between the trimmed V and J ends, which lost 3 bases and 3 bases, there was a span of 10 bases. Germline lookup yields CDR1 SGHDT and CDR2 YYEEEE. The CDR3 loop spans 14 amino acids. The CDR3 sequence: CASSYGHTNQPQHF. CDR3 nucleotide sequence: TGTGCCAGCAGCTACGGACATACCAATCAGCCCCAGCATTTT.

The chain has TRBV30 and TRBJ2-1, with no clear D. The ends were cut back, 5 bases at V and 8 bases at J, with 13 bases in the middle. The CDR3 length is 12 residues. CDR1 is GTSNPN, CDR2 SVGIG, per germline (reference sequence). The CDR3 nucleotides are TGTGCCTGGGACCCGGTGGGCGATGAGCAGTTCTTC. Translated, it gives CAWDPVGDEQFF. The complete variable domain, with remaining parts taken from reference TRBV30 and TRBJ2-1, reads SQTIHQWPATLVQPVGSPLSLECTVEGTSNPNLYWYRQAAGRGLQLLFYSVGIGQISSEVPQNLSASRPQDRQFILSSKKLLLSDSGFYLCAWDPVGDEQFFGPGTRLTVL.

CDR3 nucleotide sequence: TGTGCCAGCTCACCGCCAGGGATTGAATATGGCTACACCTTC. Translating it yields CASSPPGIEYGYTF. The genes are TRBV18 and TRBJ1-2; TRBD1 might be the D (5 bases). From germline, CDR1 is KGHSH and CDR2 LQKENI. The CDR3 extends over 14 amino acids. Trimming pared 3 bases from V and 5 bases from J, leaving 13 bases between.

This clonotype was seen ten or more times. The chain carries TRBV7-9 and TRBJ2-7; D gene ambiguous. Trimming shortened V by 3 bases and J by 2 bases, and 17 bases separated the two germline ends. This CDR3 comprises 16 residues. Germline CDR1 SEHNR, CDR2 FQNEAQ (reference sequence). CDR3 region: CASSFSKTGFTYEQYF. The CDR3 DNA reads TGTGCCAGCAGCTTCTCCAAGACGGGCTTCACCTACGAGCAGTACTTC.

The genes are TRBV7-9 and TRBJ1-4, with D maybe TRBD1 (5 bases). V was shortened by 5 bases and J by 5 bases, with 15 bases between the two germline ends. The CDR3 has 15 residues. CDR1 SEHNR and CDR2 FQNEAQ come from the germline V gene (reference sequence). The chain's CDR3 is CASSKSGLGNEKLFF. As DNA, the CDR3 is TGTGCCAGCAGCAAGTCAGGGTTGGGGAATGAAAAACTGTTTTTT.

This clonotype was counted ten times or more. V gene TRBV3-1 combines with J gene TRBJ1-6, with D maybe TRBD1 (6 bases). This CDR3 region has 14 residues. With 2 bases removed from V and 10 bases from J, the gap between germline ends came to 12 bases. Germline CDR1 is LGHDT and CDR2 is YNNKEL (reference sequence). The CDR3 is CASSQMDSGSPLHF. The CDR3 DNA follows: TGTGCCAGCAGCCAAATGGACAGTGGCTCACCCCTCCACTTT.

The genes are TRBV5-6 and TRBJ2-3; TRBD2 matches at 7 bases. Germline V gene lookup returns CDR1 SGHDT and CDR2 YYEEEE. The CDR3 is 14 amino acids. Trimming took 4 bases from V and 4 from J; bases not matched to a gene: 6. The CDR3 coding sequence is TGTGCCAGCAGCCTAAGCGGGATCCCAGATACGCAGTATTTT. This codes for CASSLSGIPDTQYF. The entire variable domain, with the rest obtained from reference TRBV5-6 and TRBJ2-3, is as follows: DAGVTQSPTHLIKTRGQQVTLRCSPKSGHDTVSWYQQALGQGPQFIFQYYEEEERQRGNFPDRFSGHQFPNYSSELNVNALLLGDSALYLCASSLSGIPDTQYFGPGTRLTVL.